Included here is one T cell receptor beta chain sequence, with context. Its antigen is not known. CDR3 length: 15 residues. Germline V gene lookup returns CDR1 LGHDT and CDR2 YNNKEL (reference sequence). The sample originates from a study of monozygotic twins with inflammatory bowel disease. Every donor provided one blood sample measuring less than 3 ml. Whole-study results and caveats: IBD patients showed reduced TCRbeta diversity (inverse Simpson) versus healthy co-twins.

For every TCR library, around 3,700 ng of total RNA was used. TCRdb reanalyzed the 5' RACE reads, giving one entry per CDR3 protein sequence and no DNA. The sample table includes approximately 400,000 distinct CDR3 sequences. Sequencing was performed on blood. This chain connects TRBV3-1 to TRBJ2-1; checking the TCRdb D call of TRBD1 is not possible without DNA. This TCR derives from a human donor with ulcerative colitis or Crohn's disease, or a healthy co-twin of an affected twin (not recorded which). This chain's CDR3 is CASSPTLGGSNEQFF.